This T cell receptor beta chain was captured in a study of cytomegalovirus exposure and HLA in healthy donors. Study in general: Per a later analysis, the roughly 640 first-cohort and 120 or so validation repertoires shared one platform.

The donors were part of the validation cohort, which consisted of roughly 120 subjects and was separate from the first cohort of under 850 subjects. Remarks on this clone: The target antigen is unknown.

Libraries were prepared by immunoSEQ multiplex PCR; TCRdb keeps only in-frame clonotypes and omits some of them. Among 110,000 or so clones listed, more than 70% were seen once. V was pared by 0 bases and J by 5 bases, with 5 bases of the junction left unmatched. The CDR3 runs 15 residues. Germline CDR1 and CDR2: SGHRS and YFSETQ. Study findings and constraints: Some TCR beta chains (approximately 180 of them) were listed as cytomegalovirus-associated. There were some public TCRs occurring in many donors, but most TCR sequences were rare.

Sequenced sample: PBMCs. V usage is TRBV5-1 and J usage is TRBJ2-4; 7 nucleotides line up with TRBD1. This sequence was found in a woman in her twenties or thirties in good health and CMV-seronegative. The CDR3 loop is CASSLAPGTENIQYF. CDR3 coding DNA: TGCGCCAGCAGCTTGGCCCCAGGGACAGAAAACATTCAGTACTTC.